The clone carrying this T cell receptor (beta chain) was seen ten or more times. This clone may be a read error of a much larger clone one base away. Germline lookup yields CDR1 SEHNR and CDR2 FQNEAQ (reference sequence). The CDR3 length is 12 residues. These data originate in a study of tumor-infiltrating lymphocytes in oesophageal squamous cell carcinoma. TCRdb reprocessed the PCR reads with MiXCR, giving one entry per CDR3 protein. Of under 20,000 distinct CDR3 sequences in the sample, around 38% were seen once. The chain joins TRBV7-9 to TRBJ2-1; D gene unclear. Gene TRBJ2-7 matches the end of the DNA better, so the J call may be wrong. The specimen was blood. This sequence was found in a male donor with esophageal squamous cell carcinoma. CDR3 in amino acids: CASSPSHNEQYF. In DNA, the CDR3 is TGTGCCAGCAGCCCCTCGCACAATGAGCAGTACTTC.